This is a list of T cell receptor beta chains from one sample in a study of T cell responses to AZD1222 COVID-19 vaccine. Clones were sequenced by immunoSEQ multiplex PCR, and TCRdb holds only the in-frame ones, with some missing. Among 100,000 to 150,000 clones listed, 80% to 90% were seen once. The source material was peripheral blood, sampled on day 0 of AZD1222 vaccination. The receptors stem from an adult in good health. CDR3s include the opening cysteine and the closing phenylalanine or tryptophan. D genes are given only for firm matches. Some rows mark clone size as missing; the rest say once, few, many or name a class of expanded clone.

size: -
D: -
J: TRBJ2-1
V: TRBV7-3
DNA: TGTGCCAGCAGCTTACAACGCTACAATGAGCAGTTCTTC
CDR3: CASSLQRYNEQFF

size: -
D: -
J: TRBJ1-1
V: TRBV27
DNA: TGTGCCAGCAGTTCCGCGGGTGCGGGGAACACTGAAGCTTTCTTT
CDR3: CASSSAGAGNTEAFF

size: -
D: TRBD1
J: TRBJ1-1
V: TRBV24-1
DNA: TGTGCCACCAGTGACCCGACAGGGGGGAACACTGAAGCTTTCTTT
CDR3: CATSDPTGGNTEAFF

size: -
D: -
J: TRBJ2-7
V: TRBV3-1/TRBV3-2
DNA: TGTGCCAGCAGCCTCGGGAGCAGCTCCTACGAGCAGTACTTC
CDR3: CASSLGSSSYEQYF

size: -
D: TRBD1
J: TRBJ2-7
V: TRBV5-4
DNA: TGTGCCAGCAGCGTCGGGACAGGCAGCTCCTACGAGCAGTACTTC
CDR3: CASSVGTGSSYEQYF

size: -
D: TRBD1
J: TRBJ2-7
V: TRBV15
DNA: TGTGCCACCAGCAGAGGTTCCGGGACAGGGACCTACGAGCAGTACTTC
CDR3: CATSRGSGTGTYEQYF

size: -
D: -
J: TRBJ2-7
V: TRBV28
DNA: TGTGCCAGCAGTTTGCCTCCAGGGAGTCCCGAGCAGTACTTC
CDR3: CASSLPPGSPEQYF

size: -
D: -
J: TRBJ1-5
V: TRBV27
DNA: TGTGCCAGCAGTGACAGCGGAACGGTTCAGCCCCAGCATTTT
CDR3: CASSDSGTVQPQHF

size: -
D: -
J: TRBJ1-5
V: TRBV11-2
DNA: TGTGCCAGCAGCCCCCTCCCCGGCATCACCCAGCATTTT
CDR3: CASSPLPGITQHF

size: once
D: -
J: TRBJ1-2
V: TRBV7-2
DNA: TGTGCCAGCAGCTTAAAAATGCGGGGAAGTGGCTACACCTTC
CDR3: CASSLKMRGSGYTF

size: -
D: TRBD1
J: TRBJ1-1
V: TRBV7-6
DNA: TGTGCCAGCAGCTTAGGGGGACAGTTCCGCACTGAAGCTTTCTTT
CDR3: CASSLGGQFRTEAFF

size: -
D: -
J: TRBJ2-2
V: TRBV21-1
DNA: TGTGCCAGGACTAGCGGGAGTACCGGGGAGCTGTTTTTT
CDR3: CARTSGSTGELFF

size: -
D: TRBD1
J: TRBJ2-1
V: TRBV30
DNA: TGTGCCTGGACTGGACAGGGGGTTAATATGAAGTTCTTC
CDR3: CAWTGQGVNMKFF

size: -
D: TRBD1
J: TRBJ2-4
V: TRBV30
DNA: TGTGCCTGGAGTGAAGGACAGGGATTTGCCAAAAACATTCAGTACTTC
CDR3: CAWSEGQGFAKNIQYF

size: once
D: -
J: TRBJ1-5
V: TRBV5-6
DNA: TGTGCCAGCAGCTTGGAGGCAGATTATCAGCCCCAGCATTTT
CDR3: CASSLEADYQPQHF

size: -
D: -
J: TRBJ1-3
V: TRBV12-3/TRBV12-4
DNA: TGTGTCAGCAGGGGACCTGGAAACACCATATATTTT
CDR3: CVSRGPGNTIYF

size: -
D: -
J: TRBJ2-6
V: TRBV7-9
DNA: TGTGCCAGCAGCTTTGGACAGACTGGGGCCAACGTCCTGACTTTC
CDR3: CASSFGQTGANVLTF

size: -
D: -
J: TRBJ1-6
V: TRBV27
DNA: TGTGCCAGCAGCCTAGGGGCCCTCGGCCAATCACCCCTCCACTTT
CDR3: CASSLGALGQSPLHF

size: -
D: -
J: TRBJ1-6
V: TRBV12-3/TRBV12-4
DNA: TGTGCCAGCAATAGGGGATCACCCCTCCACTTT
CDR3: CASNRGSPLHF

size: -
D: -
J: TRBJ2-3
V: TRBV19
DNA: TGTGCCAGTAGTATCAGCAGGGGCAAGGTAGATACGCAGTATTTT
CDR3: CASSISRGKVDTQYF

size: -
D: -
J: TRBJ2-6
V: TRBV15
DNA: TGTGCCACCAGCAGGGTCACAGGGAGCTCTGGGGCCAACGTCCTGACTTTC
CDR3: CATSRVTGSSGANVLTF

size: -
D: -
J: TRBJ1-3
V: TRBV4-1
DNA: TGCGCCAGCAGAGCGGCAGGGGCGCGGGGAAACACCATATATTTT
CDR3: CASRAAGARGNTIYF

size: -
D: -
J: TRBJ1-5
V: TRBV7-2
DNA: TGTGCCAGCAGCTTAAGTCACCTTAGCAATCAGCCCCAGCATTTT
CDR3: CASSLSHLSNQPQHF

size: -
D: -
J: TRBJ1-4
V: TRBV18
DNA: TGTGCCAGCTCGGAACGGGGTTCAGCTAATGAAAAACTGTTTTTT
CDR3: CASSERGSANEKLFF

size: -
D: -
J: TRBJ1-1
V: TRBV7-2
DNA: TGTGCCAGCAGCTTAAGGGGAACGGCAGCTTTCTTT
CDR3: CASSLRGTAAFF

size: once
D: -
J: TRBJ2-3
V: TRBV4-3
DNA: TGCGCCACGGGTGGCGGACGGGCGGATACGCAGTATTTT
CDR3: CATGGGRADTQYF

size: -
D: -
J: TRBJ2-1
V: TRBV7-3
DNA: TGTGCCAGCAGCTTTGGGGGCACAAGGCCCAATGAGCAGTTCTTC
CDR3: CASSFGGTRPNEQFF

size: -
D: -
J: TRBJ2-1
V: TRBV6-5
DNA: TGTGCCAGCAGTTACCCTCGGGGCACTGGTTACAATGAGCAGTTCTTC
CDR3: CASSYPRGTGYNEQFF

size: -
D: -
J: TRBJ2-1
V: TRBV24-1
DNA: TGTGCCACCAGTGACGGGGGCAATGAGCAGTTCTTC
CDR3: CATSDGGNEQFF

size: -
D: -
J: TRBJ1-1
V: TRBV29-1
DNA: TGCAGCGTTGTACTTTCGAACACTGAAGCTTTCTTT
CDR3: CSVVLSNTEAFF

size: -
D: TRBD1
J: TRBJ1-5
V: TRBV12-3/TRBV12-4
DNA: TGTGCCAGCGCGGGACAGGGCTCCCCCCACCAGCATTTT
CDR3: CASAGQGSPHQHF

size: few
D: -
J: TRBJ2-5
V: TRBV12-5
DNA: TGTGCTAGTGGTTTGGTATATGGGGGGACAGTGCTCCAAGAGACCCAGTACTTC
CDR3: CASGLVYGGTVLQETQYF

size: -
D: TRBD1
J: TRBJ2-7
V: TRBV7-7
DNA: TGTGCTAGCAGCTTAGGGCAGGGGGCCTACGAGCAGTACTTC
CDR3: CASSLGQGAYEQYF

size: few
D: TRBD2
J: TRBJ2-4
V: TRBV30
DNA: TGTGCCTGGAGTGTACGTAGCGGGGGGACCCAAAACATTCAGTACTTC
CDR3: CAWSVRSGGTQNIQYF

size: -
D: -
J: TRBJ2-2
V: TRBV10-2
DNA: TGCGCCAGCAGTGAAGTGGGCTCCGGGGAGCTGTTTTTT
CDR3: CASSEVGSGELFF

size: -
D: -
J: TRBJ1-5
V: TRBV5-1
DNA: TGCGCCAGCAGCTTGGAAGGGTGGGAGCCCCAGCATTTT
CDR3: CASSLEGWEPQHF

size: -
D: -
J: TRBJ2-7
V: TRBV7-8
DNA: TGTGCCAGCAGCTCCGTTCGGGACGGTTACGAGCAGTACTTC
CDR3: CASSSVRDGYEQYF

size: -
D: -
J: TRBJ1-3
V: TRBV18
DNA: TGTGCCAGCTCAAACGACATCAGGGTCATCTCTGGAAACACCATATATTTT
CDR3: CASSNDIRVISGNTIYF

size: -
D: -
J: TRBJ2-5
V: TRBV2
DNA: TGTGCCAGCAGTGAAAGAGGACTCCAGTACCAAGAGACCCAGTACTTC
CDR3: CASSERGLQYQETQYF

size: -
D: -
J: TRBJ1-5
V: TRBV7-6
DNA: TGTGCCAGCAGCATCGGGGCCAACAATCAGCCCCAGCATTTT
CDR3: CASSIGANNQPQHF

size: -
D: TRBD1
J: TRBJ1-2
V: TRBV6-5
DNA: TGTGCCAGCAGTCGGACAGGGGGAAACTATGGCTACACCTTC
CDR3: CASSRTGGNYGYTF

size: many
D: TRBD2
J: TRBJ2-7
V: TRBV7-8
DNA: TGTGCCAGCAGCCCCAGCGGGGATTTTTGGCGGGGCTACTCCTACGAGCAGTACTTC
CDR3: CASSPSGDFWRGYSYEQYF

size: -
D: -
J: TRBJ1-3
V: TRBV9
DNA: TGTGCCAGCAGCGTAGACGCACGAAACACCATATATTTT
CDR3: CASSVDARNTIYF

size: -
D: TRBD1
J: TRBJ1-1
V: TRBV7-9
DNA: TGTGCCAGCAGCTTAAGAACAGGGGGCGCCGCTGAAGCTTTCTTT
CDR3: CASSLRTGGAAEAFF

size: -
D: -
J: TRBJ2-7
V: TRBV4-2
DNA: TGTGCCAGCAGCCATGTCCCTGCCTACGAGCAGTACTTC
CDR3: CASSHVPAYEQYF

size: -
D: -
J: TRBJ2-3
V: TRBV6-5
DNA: TGTGCCAGCTCCCTAGACAGTCCTCGCCCAGATACGCAGTATTTT
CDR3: CASSLDSPRPDTQYF

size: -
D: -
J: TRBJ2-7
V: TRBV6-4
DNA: TGTGCCAGCAGTGAATTTCCCCAGGGCTACGAGCAGTACTTC
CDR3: CASSEFPQGYEQYF

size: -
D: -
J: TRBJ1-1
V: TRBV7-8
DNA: TGTGCCAGCAGCTTAGACTTGAACACTGAAGCTTTCTTT
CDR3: CASSLDLNTEAFF

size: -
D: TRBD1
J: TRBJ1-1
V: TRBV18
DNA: TGTGCCAGCTCACCACCGGGACAGGGGGGCACTGAAGCTTTCTTT
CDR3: CASSPPGQGGTEAFF

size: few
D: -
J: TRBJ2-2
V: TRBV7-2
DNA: TGTGCCAGCAGCTTCGTCGGGCTTGGATCCGGGGAGCTGTTTTTT
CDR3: CASSFVGLGSGELFF

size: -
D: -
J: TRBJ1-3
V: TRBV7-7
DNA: TGTGCCAGCAGTCCTACGGGGGGGACTGGAAACACCATATATTTT
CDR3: CASSPTGGTGNTIYF

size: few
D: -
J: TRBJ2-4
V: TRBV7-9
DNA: TGTGCCAGCAGCTTCGATCTGGGCTCGGGCGGTAGAAACATTCAGTACTTC
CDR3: CASSFDLGSGGRNIQYF

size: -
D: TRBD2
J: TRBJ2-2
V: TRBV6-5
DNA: TGTGCCAGCAGTTCGGGAGGGGGGGCTTTCGGGGAGCTGTTTTTT
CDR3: CASSSGGGAFGELFF